This TCR beta chain was sequenced during a study of shared clonotypes between healthy human individuals. General study findings and limits: A handful of donors showed sharing of around 5% of naive CD4 clonotypes.

For this clone: Antigen specificity is unknown.

As defined, naive CD8 cells were CD45RO-negative and positively selected for CCR7, with terminally differentiated effector memory CD45RA+ cells excluded. Libraries were prepared by immunoSEQ multiplex PCR; TCRdb keeps only in-frame clonotypes and omits some of them. The profile covers around 2,000,000 clones, with approximately 94% appearing a single time and 0.9% to 1.3% taken by the ten largest. The V end lost 4 bases, the J end lost 5 bases, and 11 bases lay between the germline ends. The V gene's germline CDR1 is SQVTM and CDR2 ANQGSEA. The CDR3 runs 13 residues. The chain employs TRBV29-1 and TRBJ2-2, with D perhaps TRBD1 (6 bases). Material for sequencing was naive CD8+ T cells sorted from blood. The receptor comes from a young man in good health. The DNA for the CDR3 is TGCAGCGTTGTACAGGGAAGAACCGGGGAGCTGTTTTTT. As protein: CSVVQGRTGELFF.